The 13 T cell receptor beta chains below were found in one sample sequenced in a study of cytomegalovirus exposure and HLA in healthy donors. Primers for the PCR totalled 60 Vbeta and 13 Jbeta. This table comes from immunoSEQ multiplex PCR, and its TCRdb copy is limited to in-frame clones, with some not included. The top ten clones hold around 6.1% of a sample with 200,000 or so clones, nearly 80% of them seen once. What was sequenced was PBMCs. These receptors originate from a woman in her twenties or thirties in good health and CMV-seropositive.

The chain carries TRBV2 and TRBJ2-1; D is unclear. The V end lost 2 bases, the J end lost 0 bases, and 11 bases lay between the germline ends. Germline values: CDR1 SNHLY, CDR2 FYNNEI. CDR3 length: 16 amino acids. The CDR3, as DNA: TGTGCCAGCAGTGAACAGCTACGGAGCTCCTACAATGAGCAGTTCTTC. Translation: CASSEQLRSSYNEQFF.

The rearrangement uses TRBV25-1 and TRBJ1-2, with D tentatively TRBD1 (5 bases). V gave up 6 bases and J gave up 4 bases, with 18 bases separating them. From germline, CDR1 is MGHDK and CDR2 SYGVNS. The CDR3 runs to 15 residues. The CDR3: CASSGQVGMFYGYTF. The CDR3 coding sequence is TGTGCCAGCAGCGGACAAGTAGGAATGTTCTATGGCTACACCTTC.

CDR3 sequence reads: CASSLRPGDGYTF. The CDR3 region has the DNA TGTGCCAGCAGCTTAAGACCCGGGGATGGCTACACCTTC. V gene TRBV7-9 combines with J gene TRBJ1-2, with D uncertain. This CDR3 is 13 amino acids long. Germline V lookup: CDR1 SEHNR, CDR2 FQNEAQ (reference sequence). The V end lost 2 bases, the J end lost 6 bases, and 10 bases lay between the germline ends. The whole variable domain, remainder taken from reference TRBV7-9 and TRBJ1-2, is DTGVSQNPRHKITKRGQNVTFRCDPISEHNRLYWYRQTLGQGPEFLTYFQNEAQLEKSRLLSDRFSAERPKGSFSTLEIQRTEQGDSAMYLCASSLRPGDGYTFGSGTRLTVV.

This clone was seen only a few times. The CDR3 sequence: CASSDKWGGGTDTQYF. CDR3 DNA: TGCGCCAGCAGTGATAAGTGGGGGGGCGGGACAGATACGCAGTATTTT. The chain carries TRBV5-1 and TRBJ2-3, with TRBD2 as a possible D gene (7 bases). V was clipped by 5 bases and J by 3 bases, with 19 bases between them. The germline CDR1 and CDR2 sequences are SGHRS and YFSETQ. CDR3 length: 16 residues. Full variable domain (outside the CDR3, taken from reference TRBV5-1 and TRBJ2-3): KAGVTQTPRYLIKTRGQQVTLSCSPISGHRSVSWYQQTPGQGLQFLFEYFSETQRNKGNFPGRFSGRQFSNSRSEMNVSTLELGDSALYLCASSDKWGGGTDTQYFGPGTRLTVL.

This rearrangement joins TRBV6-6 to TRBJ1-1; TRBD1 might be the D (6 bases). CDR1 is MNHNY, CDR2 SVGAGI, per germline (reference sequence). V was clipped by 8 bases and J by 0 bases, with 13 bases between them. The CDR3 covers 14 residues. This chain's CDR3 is CASGRGSLNTEAFF. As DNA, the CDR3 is TGTGCCAGCGGGAGGGGGTCCCTGAACACTGAAGCTTTCTTT.

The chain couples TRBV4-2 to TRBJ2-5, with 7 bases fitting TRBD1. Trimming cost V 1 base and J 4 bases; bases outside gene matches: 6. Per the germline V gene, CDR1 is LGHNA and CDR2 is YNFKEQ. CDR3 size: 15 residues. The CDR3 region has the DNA TGTGCCAGCAGCCAAGGGGGAAGGGGGCTAGAGACCCAGTACTTC. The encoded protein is CASSQGGRGLETQYF.

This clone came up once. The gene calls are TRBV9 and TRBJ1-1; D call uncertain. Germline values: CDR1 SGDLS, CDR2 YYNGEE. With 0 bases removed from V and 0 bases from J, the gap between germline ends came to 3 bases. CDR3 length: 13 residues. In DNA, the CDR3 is TGTGCCAGCAGCGTAGTAGTGAACACTGAAGCTTTCTTT. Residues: CASSVVVNTEAFF.

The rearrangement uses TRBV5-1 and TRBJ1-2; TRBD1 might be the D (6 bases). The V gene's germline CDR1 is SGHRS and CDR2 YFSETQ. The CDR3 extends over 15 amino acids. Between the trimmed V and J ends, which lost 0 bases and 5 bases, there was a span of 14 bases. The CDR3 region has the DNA TGCGCCAGCAGCTTGGGGCAGGGGATCAAATATGGCTACACCTTC. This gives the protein CASSLGQGIKYGYTF.

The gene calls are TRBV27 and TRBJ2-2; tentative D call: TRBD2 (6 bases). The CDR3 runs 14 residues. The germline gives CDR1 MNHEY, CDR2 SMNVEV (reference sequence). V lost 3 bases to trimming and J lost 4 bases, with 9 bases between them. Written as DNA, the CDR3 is TGTGCCAGCAGTTTTGTGGGGGGCACCGGGGAGCTGTTTTTT. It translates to CASSFVGGTGELFF.

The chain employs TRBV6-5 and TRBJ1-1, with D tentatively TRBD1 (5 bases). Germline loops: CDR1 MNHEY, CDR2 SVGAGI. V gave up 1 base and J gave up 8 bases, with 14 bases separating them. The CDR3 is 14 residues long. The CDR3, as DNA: TGTGCCAGCAGTTACTTTGATCAGGGCCTCGAAGCTTTCTTT. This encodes CASSYFDQGLEAFF.

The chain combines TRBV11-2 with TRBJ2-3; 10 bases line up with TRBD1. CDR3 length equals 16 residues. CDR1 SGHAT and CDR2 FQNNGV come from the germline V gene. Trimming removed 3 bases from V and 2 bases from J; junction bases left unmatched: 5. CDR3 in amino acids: CASSLTGQGITDTQYF. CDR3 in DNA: TGTGCCAGCAGCTTGACGGGACAGGGGATCACAGATACGCAGTATTTT.

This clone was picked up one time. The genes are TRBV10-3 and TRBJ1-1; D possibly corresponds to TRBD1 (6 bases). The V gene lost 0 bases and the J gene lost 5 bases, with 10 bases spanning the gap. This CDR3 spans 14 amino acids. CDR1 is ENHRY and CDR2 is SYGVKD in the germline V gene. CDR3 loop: CAISESGRGTEAFF. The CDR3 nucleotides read TGTGCCATCAGTGAGTCGGGTAGGGGGACTGAAGCTTTCTTT.

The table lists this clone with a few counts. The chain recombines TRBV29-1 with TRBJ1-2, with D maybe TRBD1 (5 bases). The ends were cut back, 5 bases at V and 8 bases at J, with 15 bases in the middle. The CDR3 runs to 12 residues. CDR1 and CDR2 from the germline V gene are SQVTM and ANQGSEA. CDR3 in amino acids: CSVPYAKGGYTF. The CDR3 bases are TGCAGCGTTCCCTATGCAAAGGGGGGCTACACCTTC.